This T cell receptor beta chain was retrieved from a study of blood T cells in healthy people across ages. Study results and caveats: A strong correlation was found between TCR beta diversity and the percentage of naive T cells. The unsorted PBMCs prevented any conclusive comparison of naive versus antigen-experienced cells.

Drawn from each donor were ten milliliters of peripheral blood. There were at least 6 micrograms of total RNA extracted from every sample. Sample-barcoded 5' priming and a J-beta primer mix drove a second PCR of about 6 to 12 cycles. TCRdb reprocessed the 5' RACE reads via MiXCR and lists one record per CDR3 protein. Among fewer than 2,000,000 distinct CDR3 sequences, roughly 43% were seen once, and the ten largest hold 23%. This clonotype was detected a few times. The target antigen is unknown. Germline values: CDR1 MNHNS, CDR2 SASEGT. V was clipped by 6 bases and J by 7 bases; unmatched bases: 10. CDR3 length: 15 residues.

This TCR was recovered from a human donor in good health. Sequenced sample: blood. The rearrangement uses TRBV6-1 and TRBJ1-2, with 11 bases fitting TRBD1. Written as DNA, the CDR3 is TGTGCCAGCAGCGGGAGGACAGGGGGCGAAAGTGGCTACACCTTC. Its translation: CASSGRTGGESGYTF.